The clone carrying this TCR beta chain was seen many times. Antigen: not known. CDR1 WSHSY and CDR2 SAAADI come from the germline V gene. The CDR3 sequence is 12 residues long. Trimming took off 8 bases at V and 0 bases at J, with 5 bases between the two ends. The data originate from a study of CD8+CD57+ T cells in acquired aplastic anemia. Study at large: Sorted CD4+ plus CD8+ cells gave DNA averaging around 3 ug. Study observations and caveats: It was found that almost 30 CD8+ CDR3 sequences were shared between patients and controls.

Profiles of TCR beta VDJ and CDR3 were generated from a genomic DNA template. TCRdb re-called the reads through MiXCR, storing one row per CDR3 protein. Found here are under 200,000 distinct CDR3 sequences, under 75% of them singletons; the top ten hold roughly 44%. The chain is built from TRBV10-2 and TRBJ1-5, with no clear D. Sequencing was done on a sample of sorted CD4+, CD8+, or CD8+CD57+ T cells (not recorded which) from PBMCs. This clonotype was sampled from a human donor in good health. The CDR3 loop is CASGYSNQPQHF. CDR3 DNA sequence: TGCGCCAGCGGGTATAGCAATCAGCCCCAGCATTTT.